The clone carrying this T cell receptor (beta chain) was recorded a few times. The data are from a study of PD-L1 blockade in urothelial cancer. Turning to the study itself: The study started patients on atezolizumab at some point between 2014 and 2016, giving 1,200 mg intravenously every 3 weeks. Patients with male sex and bladder-origin urothelial cancer accounted for most of the 29 enrolled. The patients had undergone anywhere from 0 to 3 prior chemotherapy regimens. A median around 150,000 T cells were found in blood samples.

As for time point: pretreatment peripheral blood. TCRdb's table, derived via immunoSEQ multiplex PCR, lists solely in-frame clones and lacks some. The sample records about 130,000 clones, 70% to 85% being singletons. The sequences come from PBMCs, collected around atezolizumab (anti-PD-L1) treatment. This TCR was recovered from a man aged 45-65 years with urothelial cancer.

In DNA, the CDR3 is TGTGCCAGCAGCCCCCTAGCACTCCCCTACAATGAGCAGTTCTTC. This codes for CASSPLALPYNEQFF. V gene TRBV7-2 combines with J gene TRBJ2-1; tentative D call: TRBD2 (5 bases). CDR3 length equals 15 residues. The V end lost 5 bases, the J end lost 2 bases, and 13 bases lay between the germline ends. Germline V gives CDR1 SGHTA, CDR2 FQGNSA. The entire variable domain, with the rest obtained from reference TRBV7-2 and TRBJ2-1, is as follows: GAGVSQSPSNKVTEKGKDVELRCDPISGHTALYWYRQSLGQGLEFLIYFQGNSAPDKSGLPSDRFSAERTGGSVSTLTIQRTQQEDSAVYLCASSPLALPYNEQFFGPGTRLTVL.